The entry that follows covers one T cell receptor beta chain sequence. The antigen remains undetermined. This CDR3 contains 15 residues. Germline values: CDR1 SGHRS, CDR2 YFSETQ. Trimming took 7 bases from V and 0 from J, leaving 17 bases between them. This entry is derived from a study of T cells after yellow fever vaccination. Study information: Each low-cell-number fraction was prepared by means of SMART-Seq v4 Ultra Low Input. Study-level results: Subsequent booster samples again held most clones from primary vaccination (nearly 98% CD4, nearly 90% CD8).

TCRdb re-analysed the 5' RACE reads in MiXCR, keeping a single row per CDR3 protein. The data contain 550,000 to 750,000 distinct CDR3 sequences, about 13% of them singletons. The chain employs TRBV5-1 and TRBJ2-7; the D gene is possibly TRBD1 (5 bases). This clonotype was sampled from a man under 40 who received the YFV17D yellow fever vaccine. The material sequenced was PBMCs, taken on the day of the yellow fever booster vaccination. CDR3 bases: TGCGCCAGCGGAAAGGACAAGCTGAGCTCCTACGAGCAGTACTTC. Translating gives CASGKDKLSSYEQYF.